This T cell receptor (beta chain) was sequenced in a study of cytomegalovirus exposure and HLA in healthy donors (dated by TCRdb to between 2016 and 2019). For the wider study: According to an earlier analysis of around 600 of the donors, about 179 million T cells yielded 90 million to 140 million unique TCR beta sequences and approximately 300 Gb of sequence data. To study patterns of TCR occurrence, a later analysis re-analyzed previously published TCR beta repertoires from 550 to 800 donors and added high-resolution HLA genotyping. The study combined high-throughput TCR immunosequencing, statistical association of individual TCRs with disease status, and machine learning to predict cytomegalovirus infection status. A separate validation cohort of over 95 different subjects was used in addition to the 666-subject first cohort. Approximately 310 gigabases of sequencing data and 78 million or so unique TCR sequences were included in an early release covering 550 to 800 HLA-typed donors. On average, about 200,000 unique TCR beta nucleotide sequences were sequenced per donor among a few hundred genotyped donors of the cohort, with 15% to 20% of those sequences being non-productive. The study used immunosequencing to profile the T cell repertoires of approximately 690 subjects and linked those repertoires to cytomegalovirus serostatus. To decide whether each TCR beta V gene segment behaved as functional or pseudogenic, an earlier analysis of nearly 600 of the donors relied on high-throughput TCR beta sequencing. All discovery cohort repertoires had been generated on a single sequencing platform. Both class I and class II loci were covered by HLA typing, at four-digit resolution. In a later genetic analysis, genome-wide SNP genotypes for about three fifths of the roughly 670 donors were used, and that subset was treated as a discovery cohort. Rather than using new phenotypic data, the later analysis identified candidate immune exposures from TCR beta sequences and from how often those sequences occurred across donors. Because of strong linkage in the cohort, five DR-DQ haplotypes were treated as single units for association and clustering. The genetic ancestry cluster associated with self-reported Caucasian donors included 81% of the 398 genotyped donors. Donor age, sex, ethnicity and CMV serostatus were compiled together with the repertoire data. The study aimed to test whether cataloging public T cell receptors could reveal signatures of past pathogen exposure. The number of donors typed differed by locus, with about 629-630 for A, B, C, DRB1 and DQB1, 522 for DQA1, 600 to 610 for DPA1, and around 430 for DPB1.

A remark on this clone: Its recognized antigen is unknown.

From the cysteine through the phenylalanine, the CDR3 covers 15 amino acids. The CDR3 DNA has 45 bases and is translated from base 1. The germline V gene provides CDR1 SGHTA and CDR2 FQGNSA. V and J lose 2 bases and 4 bases, and a span of 11 bases separates them. Receptor libraries were prepared by the immunoSEQ multiplex PCR assay. A mixture of 60 forward primers for TCR Vbeta segments and 13 reverse primers for TCR Jbeta segments was used in the multiplex PCR. Amplification of the CDR3 region of rearranged TCR beta genes was performed with a multiplex PCR assay on genomic DNA. The amplified TCR beta libraries were sequenced on the Illumina HiSeq System as 87-base-pair reads. Per the source publication's procedure: A later analysis counted tens of millions of unique TCR beta chains across the 670 or so repertoires, and 9 million to 14 million of these chains were shared by at least two donors. A nearest-neighbor algorithm error-corrected the raw reads and collapsed the reads into unique sequences, merging closely related sequences to remove PCR and sequencing errors. CDR3 sequences were aligned to IMGT reference sequences to assign V, D and J gene segments. Each retained sequence needed at least a six-nucleotide match to both a V gene segment and a J gene segment. A rearrangement was called productive if the CDR3 had no stop codons and remained in frame with V and J, and every other rearrangement was called non-productive. CDR3 was defined by IMGT convention, running from the second conserved V-encoded cysteine to the conserved J-encoded phenylalanine. Sequences without an unambiguous match to a single V gene segment were excluded from the earlier analysis of 587 of the donors. In an earlier analysis of roughly 600 of the donors, a V segment was called functional when productive rearrangements were above 56.7%, and segregating when the standard deviation between donors exceeded 5%. To diagnose cytomegalovirus status from the catalog of TCR beta chain sequences, a statistical classification framework was built. V and J gene assignment, in a later analysis, came from comparing TCR nucleotide sequences with IMGT/GENE-DB human TR gene sequences. Using the TCRdist pipeline, a later analysis assigned CDR3 sequences along with most-parsimonious VDJ recombination scenarios. In a later analysis, every TCR beta chain was defined by the combination of its CDR3 amino acid sequence and its V-gene family, and reads without a unique V-gene family were dropped. In a later analysis, nearly 600 highly shared, low-generation-probability nucleotide sequences were removed to address suspected cross-contamination and a sequencing artifact. A later analysis calculated a clonal expansion index for each public chain from normalized within-repertoire ranks of inferred template counts. In a later analysis, generation probabilities were computed with a VDJ recombination model fitted to out-of-frame rearrangements, and the resulting probabilities were checked against IGoR. Hypergeometric tests were used in a later analysis to score TCR-TCR, TCR-HLA and TCR-CMV co-occurrence, with a repertoire-size bias correction applied to the TCR pairs. False discovery rates were estimated in a later analysis by permuting HLA or CMV assignments 20 times. A later analysis grouped co-occurring TCRs with DBSCAN, adding TCRdist sequence similarity when clustering within HLA-allele-positive subsets. Co-occurrence clustering excluded repertoires with fewer than 30,000 or more than 120,000 public chains, plus five with anomalous nucleotide sharing. In its TCRdb copy, this immuneACCESS table keeps in-frame sequences only and misses some clones. Where compared with another copy, unresolved V genes explain less than half of these, and the others have no known cause. For V, J and clone size, that table is used; D and trimming come from the DNA. In this sample's table one finds 150,000 to 200,000 clones. Clones ranked in the top ten supply under 2.5% of the sample.

The cohort was made up of 500 to 850 healthy bone marrow donors. All cohort members were sampled while nominally healthy, although unrecorded immune exposures were likely present. The donor was CMV seronegative and was included in the group of several hundred seronegative cohort members. A peripheral blood sample was provided by each donor, and peripheral blood mononuclear cells were used for TCR beta sequencing. The Qiagen DNeasy Blood Extraction Kit was used to extract genomic DNA from the blood cell samples. The paper as a whole reports these results and caveats: In a later analysis, around 17,000 TCR beta sequences were associated with specific HLA alleles at a false discovery rate of 0.05. In an earlier analysis of roughly 500 of the donors, most TCR beta V segments appeared in productive rearrangements about 87% or about 30% of the time, broadly matching IMGT annotations. In a later analysis, TCR association rates were found to vary across HLA loci, with the most associated TCRs seen for DRB1 alleles and the fewest for HLA-C alleles. In a later genetic analysis, a missense DCLRE1C variant was associated with V-gene and J-gene trimming of TCR beta chains, and the association was replicated in an independent cohort. A later analysis reported that several top co-occurrence clusters appeared linked to parvovirus B19, influenza, CMV and Epstein-Barr virus. A cluster of highly shared sequence variants was judged likely to represent a technical artifact of the sequencing pipeline. Across donors, most TCR sequences were observed very rarely, whereas some public TCRs were present in many individuals. Correlated functional status among segregating V segments might be attributable to linkage disequilibrium, but an unknown experimental factor could not be ruled out. Because HLA typing was missing for some donors at each locus, association tests included only the typed subset. CMV serostatus was the only immune exposure information available for the cohort. The 87-base-pair reads could not distinguish some IMGT-functional V segments, including TRBV6-2 and TRBV6-3, so those segments were excluded. In the study, approximately 160 TCR beta chains were listed as associated with cytomegalovirus. A further reported finding was that TCR beta sequences accurately predicted the HLA-A and HLA-B alleles for most subjects in the first cohort. The authors suggested that the approach could potentially be extended to other disease states and immunological phenotypes. Only TCR beta chains were sequenced in this cohort, and the absence of alpha or paired-chain data limited detectable features. Sequencing depth was assumed to be roughly uniform across donors in the presence/absence analyses, though that assumption may not hold. A few of the identified cytomegalovirus-associated TCR beta chains were confirmed in vitro to be specific for cytomegalovirus antigens. Most CMV-associated TCR beta chains appeared to be HLA-restricted in a later analysis, and the HLA associations seemed to be driven largely by CMV exposure. A later analysis found that HLA-associated TCR beta chains were more clonally expanded and had lower generation probabilities than equally common non-associated chains. Cytomegalovirus status was reported to be diagnosed by the classifier with high specificity and sensitivity in both the original and validation cohorts. When HLA alleles, especially DR and DQ, strongly co-occurred, TCR associations were difficult to assign to individual alleles. A later genetic analysis reported fewer N-insertions in productive TCRs among donors in an Asian-associated ancestry cluster than the roughly 700-donor mean. Because counts were too low, 15 to 20 rarely observed V segments, including chromosome 9 orphons, were left out of the earlier analysis of over 550 of the donors.

The receptor comes from a man in his thirties or forties in good health and CMV-seronegative. Sequenced input: PBMCs. The chain employs TRBV7-2 and TRBJ1-4, with a tentative D gene TRBD1 over 6 matching bases. CDR3 sequence: CASSLLSGVNEKLFF. In nucleotide form, the sequence is TGTGCCAGCAGCTTACTGTCAGGGGTTAATGAAAAACTGTTTTTT.